This T cell receptor (beta chain) is drawn from a study of early T cells in non-severe SARS-CoV-2 infection. Study-level information: Unsorted whole blood bulk RNA was sequenced, with unpaired chains.

This clonotype came up many times. Its antigen is not known. Trimming removed 4 bases from V and 8 bases from J; junction bases left unmatched: 4. CDR1 is MGHRA, CDR2 YSYEKL, per germline. The CDR3 totals 14 residues. Each single cDNA molecule received a unique molecular identifier. TCRdb called the 5' RACE reads again in MiXCR, with one record for every CDR3 protein. Among tens of thousands of distinct CDR3 sequences listed, 13% were seen once. Whole-study results and caveats: Matching results from VDJdb favored anti-spike CD8 responses, leaving private and CD4 specificities undetected.

Sequenced material: whole blood. The chain links TRBV4-1 to TRBJ2-1; 11 bases are a match to TRBD2. This TCR was recovered from an adult who was a healthcare worker with PCR-confirmed SARS-CoV-2 infection or an uninfected control (not recorded which). The CDR3 bases are TGCGCCAGCAGCCGGACTAGCGGGCTGGATGAGCAGTTCTTC. Amino acids: CASSRTSGLDEQFF.